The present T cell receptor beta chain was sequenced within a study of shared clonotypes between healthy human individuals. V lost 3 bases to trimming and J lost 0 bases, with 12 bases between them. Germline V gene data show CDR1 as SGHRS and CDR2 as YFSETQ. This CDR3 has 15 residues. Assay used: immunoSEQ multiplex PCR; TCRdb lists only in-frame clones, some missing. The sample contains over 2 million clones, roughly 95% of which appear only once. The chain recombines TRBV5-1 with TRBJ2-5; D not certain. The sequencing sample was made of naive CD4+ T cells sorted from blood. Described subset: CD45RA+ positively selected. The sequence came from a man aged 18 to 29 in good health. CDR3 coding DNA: TGCGCCAGCAGCTGGACCCTGGGCGACCAAGAGACCCAGTACTTC. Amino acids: CASSWTLGDQETQYF.